Sequencing of this T cell receptor beta chain was carried out in a study of sequential checkpoint blockade in melanoma. Treatment given: randomized to nivolumab then ipilimumab (arm A) or the reverse (arm B). PBMC sorting kept live CD3+CD8+ cells without CD19 or CD56. Sequenced by immunoSEQ multiplex PCR; TCRdb stores in-frame clones only, minus some. The data show about 13,000 clones, 82% seen once. This specimen consisted of CD8+ T cells sorted from blood (inferred from file names), obtained from a patient given nivolumab and ipilimumab in sequence. The receptor comes from a human donor with melanoma.

CDR3 amino acids: CATSPTGSPNTGELFF. CDR3 coding DNA: TGTGCCACCAGTCCGACAGGGTCCCCGAACACCGGGGAGCTGTTTTTT. The chain couples TRBV15 to TRBJ2-2, with 7 bases identical to TRBD1. The CDR3 consists of 16 residues. The V gene's germline CDR1 is LNHNV and CDR2 YYDKDF (reference sequence). With V trimmed by 6 bases and J by 0 bases, 7 bases remained unmatched.